This entry lists 26 T cell receptor beta chains sequenced from one sample in a study of T cells after yellow fever vaccination. TCRdb called the 5' RACE reads again in MiXCR, with one record for every CDR3 protein. The table includes some 120,000 distinct CDR3 sequences, over 12% detected once. The sequenced sample was CD8+ T cells sorted from PBMCs, obtained 5 days after the yellow fever booster vaccination. The origin of the receptors is a man between 18 and 29 years old who received the YFV17D yellow fever vaccine.

This clonotype was counted a few times. This CDR3 is CASSNWERGHNEQFF. CDR3 bases: TGCGCCAGCAGCAACTGGGAACGCGGGCACAATGAGCAGTTCTTC. The gene calls are TRBV4-1 and TRBJ2-1, with a weak D call TRBD2 (5 bases). Trimming shortened V by 5 bases and J by 5 bases, and 16 bases separated the two germline ends. This CDR3 contains 15 residues. Germline CDR1 MGHRA, CDR2 YSYEKL.

The chain is built from TRBV4-2 and TRBJ2-3; 8 positions agree with TRBD1. V was pared by 4 bases and J by 3 bases, with 15 bases of the junction left unmatched. Germline loops: CDR1 LGHNA, CDR2 YNFKEQ. The CDR3 has 18 residues. The CDR3 nucleotides read TGTGCCAGCAGCCCGGACAGGGCGCGGGTAATTTGGACAGATACGCAGTATTTT. Amino acids: CASSPDRARVIWTDTQYF.

This clonotype was found a few times. V usage is TRBV29-1 and J usage is TRBJ2-3; 10 nucleotides agree with TRBD1. This CDR3 has 19 residues. Losses at the gene ends were 3 bases for V and 0 bases for J; bases not matched to a gene: 15. Germline CDR1 and CDR2: SQVTM and ANQGSEA. This CDR3 reads CSVDGGTGAEVASTDTQYF. CDR3 in DNA: TGCAGCGTTGATGGAGGGACAGGGGCCGAAGTTGCTAGCACAGATACGCAGTATTTT.

This chain links TRBV27 with TRBJ1-2; D perhaps matches TRBD1 (6 bases). The germline CDR1 and CDR2 sequences are MNHEY and SMNVEV (reference sequence). Trimming shortened V by 3 bases and J by 5 bases, and 10 bases separated the two germline ends. The CDR3 is 13 amino acids. In nucleotides, the CDR3 is TGTGCCAGCAGTTTCGTCCAGGGGTATGGCTACACCTTC. This sequence encodes CASSFVQGYGYTF.

CDR3 nucleotides: TGTGCCAGCAGCTCCCCGGACAGGGGGACGAGGGAGCTGTTTTTT. Encoded protein: CASSSPDRGTRELFF. The gene calls are TRBV11-2 and TRBJ2-2, with 10 bases lining up with TRBD1. Looked up from germline, CDR1 is SGHAT and CDR2 is FQNNGV. The CDR3 runs 15 residues. Trimming at V came to 4 bases and at J to 9 bases, leaving 8 bases not matched to a gene.

The V gene is TRBV5-1, the J gene TRBJ2-1, with D unresolved. The ends were cut back, 0 bases at V and 4 bases at J, with 8 bases in the middle. The CDR3 has 14 amino acids. Germline CDR1 is SGHRS and CDR2 is YFSETQ. CDR3 sequence reads: CASSLVFSYNEQFF. Here the CDR3 DNA reads TGCGCCAGCAGCTTGGTATTCAGTTACAATGAGCAGTTCTTC.

This clonotype was detected ten times or more. V usage is TRBV7-3 and J usage is TRBJ1-1; D not resolved. The ends were cut back, 2 bases at V and 0 bases at J, with 13 bases in the middle. CDR3 length: 16 residues. Germline lookup yields CDR1 SGHTA and CDR2 FQGTGA. The CDR3 DNA reads as TGTGCCAGCAGCTTAGCCCCCGGAGATTTGAACACTGAAGCTTTCTTT. It specifies CASSLAPGDLNTEAFF.

This clonotype was found a few times. This sequence joins TRBV7-9 and TRBJ2-7; 8 bases fit TRBD1. The CDR3 runs 14 residues. V lost 1 base, J lost 2 bases, and 1 base stayed unmatched. Germline V gene lookup returns CDR1 SEHNR and CDR2 FQNEAQ (reference sequence). CDR3 region: CASSLGDRTYEQYF. CDR3 nucleotide sequence: TGTGCCAGCAGCTTAGGGGACAGGACCTACGAGCAGTACTTC.

This clonotype was counted many times. CDR3 sequence reads: CASSVATAGNYGYTF. CDR3 nucleotide sequence: TGTGCCAGCAGCGTAGCTACGGCAGGGAACTATGGCTACACCTTC. J is TRBJ1-2 and V is TRBV9, with D maybe TRBD1 (5 bases). CDR1 and CDR2 from the germline V gene are SGDLS and YYNGEE. The CDR3 covers 15 residues. The V end lost 0 bases, the J end lost 2 bases, and 11 bases lay between the germline ends.

This chain joins TRBV5-1 and TRBJ2-5; no clear D gene. The germline V gene encodes CDR1 SGHRS and CDR2 YFSETQ. This CDR3 is 14 amino acids long. Trimming pared 0 bases from V and 1 base from J, leaving 7 bases between. The CDR3 is CASSLAVSQETQYF. The CDR3 nucleotides are TGCGCCAGCAGCTTGGCCGTTAGCCAAGAGACCCAGTACTTC.

This clonotype has only a few counts. This chain connects TRBV11-2 to TRBJ2-7; 7 bases are a match to TRBD1. This CDR3 spans 14 amino acids. Germline V gene lookup returns CDR1 SGHAT and CDR2 FQNNGV. J gave up 6 bases and V 5 bases, and 10 bases lay outside the gene matches. Here the CDR3 reads CASSPTTGMLEQYV. The CDR3 nucleotides read TGTGCCAGCAGCCCGACGACAGGGATGCTCGAGCAGTACGTC.

The V call is TRBV7-2, the J call TRBJ2-1; maybe TRBD1 (5 bases). CDR3 length: 15 amino acids. Deletions cut 2 bases from V and 8 bases from J, with 16 bases between. Germline CDR1 reads SGHTA; CDR2 reads FQGNSA. DNA for the CDR3: TGTGCCAGCAGCTTATTGATTAGGGGATGGGATGAGCAGTTCTTC. It codes for CASSLLIRGWDEQFF.

This rearrangement joins TRBV9 to TRBJ2-2, with D uncertain. V was trimmed by 0 bases and J by 9 bases, leaving 6 bases between them. The CDR3 totals 12 residues. Germline-derived CDR1 and CDR2 are SGDLS and YYNGEE. In DNA, the CDR3 is TGTGCCAGCAGCGTAGGAGGATGGGAGCTGTTTTTT. Protein product: CASSVGGWELFF.

The chain joins TRBV7-8 to TRBJ1-4, with D possibly being TRBD1 (6 bases). V dropped 6 bases and J dropped 7 bases, with 15 bases sitting between them. This CDR3 is 14 amino acids long. Germline assignment: CDR1 SGHVS and CDR2 FQNEAQ. The CDR3 region is CASSLGGYVEKLFF. The CDR3 DNA reads as TGTGCCAGCAGTCTAGGGGGTTACGTTGAAAAACTGTTTTTT.

The table lists this clonotype with a few counts. V is TRBV5-5 and J is TRBJ2-7, with D possibly TRBD2 on 7 matching bases. Germline assignment: CDR1 SGHKS and CDR2 YYEKEE (reference sequence). The CDR3 extends over 16 amino acids. V shed 4 bases and J shed 0 bases, with 17 bases lying between them. In DNA form, the CDR3 reads TGTGCCAGCAGCGGGGGGGTCAGGGGACCCTCCTACGAGCAGTACGTC. It translates to CASSGGVRGPSYEQYV.

The chain recombines TRBV20-1 with TRBJ2-2; 8 nucleotides line up with TRBD1. CDR1 DFQATT and CDR2 SNEGSKA come from the germline V gene (reference sequence). The CDR3 loop spans 14 amino acids. V was pared by 5 bases and J by 0 bases, with 2 bases of the junction left unmatched. The CDR3 coding sequence is TGCAGTGCTTGGGACAGGACGAACACCGGGGAGCTGTTTTTT. Translated: CSAWDRTNTGELFF.

The rearrangement uses TRBV3-2 and TRBJ1-2; TRBD1 is taken as the D call from the table, unchecked against the DNA. TRBV3-2 is an annotated pseudogene. CDR3 size: 15 residues. CDR3 nucleotide sequence: TGTGCCAGCAGCCACCCAGCCGGGACGCTCTATGGCTACACCTTC. Encoded protein: CASSHPAGTLYGYTF.

This clonotype has a handful of counts. The chain uses TRBV30 and TRBJ1-6, with D perhaps matching TRBD1 (6 bases). This CDR3 region has 16 residues. Germline V CDR1 and CDR2: GTSNPN, SVGIG (reference sequence). V lost 2 bases, J lost 7 bases, and 18 bases lay in between. The chain's CDR3 is CAWSSGAGAGNSPLHF. CDR3 nucleotides: TGTGCCTGGAGTAGTGGCGCGGGGGCTGGAAATTCACCCCTCCACTTT.

This clonotype is medium-sized in the sample. J is TRBJ1-3 and V is TRBV28, with TRBD1 as a possible D gene (5 bases). V lost 5 bases and J 2 bases, leaving 19 bases between the germline ends. The length of the CDR3 is 17 residues. Germline CDR1 reads MDHEN; CDR2 reads SYDVKM. Here the CDR3 reads CASSPRFYQGAGNTIYF. The CDR3 DNA sequence: TGTGCCAGCAGTCCCCGCTTCTATCAAGGGGCTGGAAACACCATATATTTT.

This clonotype occurred a few times. V and J are TRBV12-3 or TRBV12-4 and TRBJ1-4, with D maybe TRBD1 (6 bases). The CDR3 extends over 19 amino acids. Trimming took off 6 bases at V and 4 bases at J, with 27 bases between the two ends. The CDR3 DNA sequence: TGTGCCAGCAGCCATGAGGGAGGGGAACCACAGGGCCATAATGAAAAACTGTTTTTT. Translation gives CASSHEGGEPQGHNEKLFF.

The rearrangement links TRBV12-5 to TRBJ2-1; TRBD2 matches 7 bases. Losses at the gene ends were 0 bases for V and 8 bases for J; bases not matched to a gene: 1. This CDR3 has 13 amino acids. CDR1 is LGHNT and CDR2 is FRNRAP in the germline V gene. CDR3 region: CASGLVRGDEQFF. In nucleotides, the CDR3 is TGTGCTAGTGGTTTGGTCCGGGGGGATGAGCAGTTCTTC.

The V call is TRBV12-3 or TRBV12-4, the J call TRBJ2-2, with TRBD1 identical over 7 bases. V lost 6 bases, J lost 5 bases, and 9 bases stayed unmatched. The CDR3 contains 15 residues. CDR3: CASSRDRARTGELFF. The CDR3 coding sequence is TGTGCCAGCAGCCGAGACAGGGCGAGGACCGGGGAGCTGTTTTTT.

This clonotype was counted only a few times. The chain recombines TRBV9 with TRBJ2-3; D may be TRBD2 (5 bases). CDR1 SGDLS and CDR2 YYNGEE come from the germline V gene. This CDR3 has 15 residues. V lost 1 base and J lost 1, with 10 bases in between. The CDR3 nucleotides are TGTGCCAGCAGCGTACAAACGCGGGGCACAGATACGCAGTATTTT. Protein product: CASSVQTRGTDTQYF.

This clonotype was picked up a small number of times. This sequence joins TRBV29-1 and TRBJ2-5, with 7 bases aligning to TRBD2. Germline values: CDR1 SQVTM, CDR2 ANQGSEA. This CDR3 has 18 amino acids. V lost 3 bases to trimming and J lost 1 base; unmatched junction nucleotides: 17. Written as DNA, the CDR3 is TGCAGCGTTGAGGGTGGCGGGGGAGCCGGAGGAGCCCAAGAGACCCAGTACTTC. Translating gives CSVEGGGGAGGAQETQYF.

The V and J genes are TRBV7-2 and TRBJ2-5; the match to TRBD1 covers 8 bases. Unmatched junction bases numbered 9, after V lost 4 bases and J lost 5 bases. Germline V gene lookup returns CDR1 SGHTA and CDR2 FQGNSA. The length of the CDR3 is 15 residues. The CDR3 DNA sequence: TGTGCCAGCAGCTCCAGGGGGCTGGGAGGTGAGACCCAGTACTTC. It is translated as CASSSRGLGGETQYF.

The rearrangement links TRBV28 to TRBJ2-5, with D uncertain. The CDR3 sequence is 17 residues long. Deletions cut 4 bases from V and 3 bases from J, with 21 bases between. CDR1 and CDR2 (germline): MDHEN, SYDVKM. The CDR3 is CASSSHHGLREEETQYF. CDR3 coding DNA: TGTGCCAGCAGTTCACATCACGGCCTGAGAGAAGAAGAGACCCAGTACTTC.